This TCR beta chain was recovered during a study of control samples from healthy donors and cancer patients. This table comes from immunoSEQ multiplex PCR, and its TCRdb copy is limited to in-frame clones, with some not included. The sample carries approximately 130,000 clones, around 87% recorded once. V lost 0 bases and J lost 8, with 22 bases in between. CDR1 and CDR2 (germline): LGHNA, YNFKEQ. The CDR3 totals 18 residues. The chain is built from TRBV4-2 and TRBJ1-4, with TRBD1 as a possible D gene (6 bases). The material sequenced was blood. The source of this sequence is a man between 60 and 75 years old in good health. The CDR3 here is CASSQELVVGTSKEKLFF. CDR3 nucleotide sequence: TGTGCCAGCAGCCAAGAACTCGTGGTCGGGACAAGTAAAGAAAAACTGTTTTTT.